Listed here are 30 T cell receptor beta chains from one sample, sequenced in a study of T cells in Graves' hyperthyroidism and ophthalmopathy. There were TCR beta CDR3 regions amplified from RNA transcripts. Primed by the HTBI set, a first-round RT-PCR was run on the TCR CDR3. TCRdb redid the calling of the multiplex PCR reads with MiXCR, one entry per CDR3 protein. The sample carries fewer than 350,000 distinct CDR3 sequences, 13% recorded once. What was sequenced was blood. Every receptor here comes from a woman in her twenties or thirties with Graves' hyperthyroidism that later progressed to Graves' ophthalmopathy.

This clonotype was observed at least ten times. J is TRBJ2-1 and V is TRBV28, with 10 bases that match TRBD2. The V segment lost 4 bases and the J segment 7 bases; nucleotides outside the gene matches: 10. This CDR3 spans 16 amino acids. Germline V gene sequence: CDR1 MDHEN, CDR2 SYDVKM. The CDR3 coding sequence is TGTGCCAGCAGTTCCCCGGGACTAGCGAGGGGGAATGAGCAGTTCTTC. Its protein is CASSSPGLARGNEQFF. Filled out from reference TRBV28 and TRBJ2-1, the complete variable domain reads DVKVTQSSRYLVKRTGEKVFLECVQDMDHENMFWYRQDPGLGLRLIYFSYDVKMKEKGDIPEGYSVSREKKERFSLILESASTNQTSMYLCASSSPGLARGNEQFFGPGTRLTVL.

The chain carries TRBV27 and TRBJ1-6, with D possibly matching TRBD1 (6 bases). This CDR3 is built from 18 residues. V gave up 4 bases and J gave up 3 bases, with 19 bases separating them. The germline V gene has CDR1 MNHEY and CDR2 SMNVEV (reference sequence). CDR3 bases: TGTGCCAGCAGTTCCGACAGGAGAGAATCCTACTATAATTCACCCCTCCACTTT. This translates into CASSSDRRESYYNSPLHF.

This clonotype was counted at least ten times. This sequence joins TRBV28 and TRBJ1-5, with D hard to call. The CDR3 extends over 16 amino acids. The germline V gene encodes CDR1 MDHEN and CDR2 SYDVKM. V lost 4 bases to trimming and J lost 0 bases, with 13 bases between them. In DNA form, the CDR3 reads TGTGCCAGCAGTTCCGCAGAAGGGTATAGCAATCAGCCCCAGCATTTT. Translated: CASSSAEGYSNQPQHF.

The J gene is TRBJ1-2, the V gene TRBV3-1; 7 bases line up with TRBD1. The CDR3 contains 15 residues. Germline lookup yields CDR1 LGHDT and CDR2 YNNKEL (reference sequence). The V segment lost 2 bases and the J segment 4 bases; nucleotides outside the gene matches: 7. The CDR3 DNA sequence: TGTGCCAGCAGCCAACCCGGGACAGATCTCTATGGCTACACCTTC. Its translation is CASSQPGTDLYGYTF.

This clonotype has at least ten counts. The rearrangement uses TRBV6-1 and TRBJ2-7; perhaps TRBD2 as D (6 bases). The CDR3 extends over 13 amino acids. Trimming shortened V by 10 bases and J by 2 bases, and 15 bases separated the two germline ends. Germline values: CDR1 MNHNS, CDR2 SASEGT. This CDR3 is CATRRGRTYEQYF. CDR3 nucleotide sequence: TGTGCCACCCGGAGGGGTAGGACCTACGAGCAGTACTTC.

At least ten counts were recorded for this clonotype. The chain couples TRBV27 to TRBJ2-3; 7 bases are a match to TRBD1. This CDR3 is built from 15 residues. Trimming at V came to 5 bases and at J to 5 bases, leaving 10 bases not matched to a gene. In germline, CDR1 is MNHEY, CDR2 SMNVEV (reference sequence). Here the CDR3 reads CASSLRDRPRDTQYF. CDR3 DNA: TGTGCCAGCAGTCTCCGGGACAGACCGCGAGATACGCAGTATTTT.

This clonotype was seen a handful of times. For the CDR3, the DNA is TGTGCCAGCAGTTCCAACCCCTCCCGGGACTTCAGAAGGGATGAAAAACTGTTTTTT. Its translation: CASSSNPSRDFRRDEKLFF. The V gene is TRBV12-3 or TRBV12-4, the J gene TRBJ1-4, with D possibly TRBD1 on 5 matching bases. V was pared by 4 bases and J by 6 bases, with 27 bases between. The CDR3 loop spans 19 amino acids.

As for this clonotype: One end of the junction is discordant with germline, which a read error may explain. The gene calls are TRBV19 and TRBJ2-1, with 13 bases identical to TRBD2. The CDR3 is made up of 21 amino acids. CDR1 and CDR2 (germline): LNHDA, SQIVND (reference sequence). The CDR3 protein is CASSSGATGTSGINPYNERFF. In DNA form, the CDR3 reads TGTGCCAGTAGTTCAGGGGCGACCGGGACTAGCGGGATTAATCCCTACAATGAGCGGTTCTTC.

V is TRBV20-1 and J is TRBJ1-2; weak D call: TRBD1 (6 bases). Germline CDR1 and CDR2: DFQATT and SNEGSKA (reference sequence). The V and J ends lost 0 bases and 0 bases respectively, with 17 bases between them. The CDR3 length is 17 residues. CDR3: CSARDGGRGWTNYGYTF. CDR3 nucleotides: TGCAGTGCTAGAGATGGGGGCAGGGGCTGGACTAACTATGGCTACACCTTC.

This chain links TRBV4-1 with TRBJ1-3, with D tentatively TRBD1 (5 bases). Germline assignment: CDR1 MGHRA and CDR2 YSYEKL. The CDR3 sequence is 16 residues long. The V end was cut by 0 bases, the J end by 4 bases, with 13 bases between. CDR3 sequence reads: CASSQERGTAGNTIYF. The DNA of the CDR3 is TGCGCCAGCAGCCAAGAAAGAGGGACGGCGGGAAACACCATATATTTT.

This clonotype was seen only a few times. This chain links TRBV25-1 with TRBJ2-1; 8 positions agree with TRBD2. Germline V lookup: CDR1 MGHDK, CDR2 SYGVNS. The CDR3 has 17 residues. Unmatched junction bases numbered 6, after V lost 2 bases and J lost 0 bases. The CDR3 loop reads CASSEKVGTSSYNEQFF. DNA of the CDR3: TGTGCCAGCAGTGAAAAAGTTGGGACTAGCTCCTACAATGAGCAGTTCTTC.

The table lists this clonotype with many counts. The chain has TRBV12-3 or TRBV12-4 and TRBJ2-5, with 11 bases matching TRBD2. The CDR3 length is 15 residues. J was trimmed by 5 bases and V by 5 bases; bases with no gene match: 7. The CDR3 nucleotides are TGTGCCAGCAGTCTTCGGACTAGCGGGCGGGAGACCCAGTACTTC. Translating it yields CASSLRTSGRETQYF.

This clonotype was found many times. V gene TRBV20-1 combines with J gene TRBJ1-1; D uncertain. The CDR3 is made up of 12 amino acids. Germline values: CDR1 DFQATT, CDR2 SNEGSKA (reference sequence). Deletions cut 6 bases from V and 2 bases from J, with 10 bases between. For the CDR3, the DNA is TGCAGTGCGCGGACGTCAAACACTGAAGCTTTCTTT. Its translation: CSARTSNTEAFF.

This sequence joins TRBV9 and TRBJ2-1; D is ambiguous. CDR1 and CDR2 (germline): SGDLS, YYNGEE. Trimming removed 0 bases at V and 4 bases at J, with 14 bases between. The CDR3 sequence is 16 residues long. Here the CDR3 DNA reads TGTGCCAGCAGCGTAGCTGATACTTGGGCTTACAATGAGCAGTTCTTC. Amino acid sequence: CASSVADTWAYNEQFF.

This clonotype came up a few times. V is TRBV7-2 and J is TRBJ2-7; 7 positions match TRBD1. The CDR3 extends over 14 amino acids. The germline gives CDR1 SGHTA, CDR2 FQGNSA. J was trimmed by 4 bases and V by 4 bases; bases with no gene match: 7. DNA of the CDR3: TGTGCCAGCAGCTCAGGGGACAGATCGTACGAGCAGTACTTC. This sequence encodes CASSSGDRSYEQYF.

This clonotype was seen at least ten times. The gene calls are TRBV29-1 and TRBJ1-2; D remains ambiguous. Germline CDR1 SQVTM, CDR2 ANQGSEA. This CDR3 comprises 15 residues. V lost 1 base and J 0 bases, leaving 12 bases between the germline ends. The CDR3 region has the DNA TGCAGCGTTGAAGCCCTTAAGGGCACTAACTATGGCTACACCTTC. Residues: CSVEALKGTNYGYTF.

This clonotype was counted a few times. The chain recombines TRBV4-2 with TRBJ2-7, with unresolved D. Per germline, CDR1 LGHNA and CDR2 YNFKEQ. This CDR3 region has 15 residues. V lost 2 bases and J lost 1, with 12 bases in between. CDR3 in amino acids: CASSQSIDASYEQYF. The DNA for the CDR3 is TGTGCCAGCAGCCAAAGTATAGACGCGTCCTACGAGCAGTACTTC.

At least ten counts were recorded for this clonotype. CDR3 coding DNA: TGCGCCAGCAGCCCGGACGATCCGACAGATACGCAGTATTTT. This sequence encodes CASSPDDPTDTQYF. V usage is TRBV5-1 and J usage is TRBJ2-3, with unresolved D. The CDR3 has 14 residues. The ends were cut back, 4 bases at V and 3 bases at J, with 12 bases in the middle. CDR1 and CDR2 (germline): SGHRS, YFSETQ.

V is TRBV28 and J is TRBJ2-3; 8 bases agree with TRBD1. This CDR3 spans 15 amino acids. From germline, CDR1 is MDHEN and CDR2 SYDVKM. V dropped 3 bases and J dropped 7; count of bases not matched to a gene: 9. CDR3 loop: CASSFGTGLPNTQYF. In DNA form, the CDR3 reads TGTGCCAGCAGTTTCGGGACAGGTCTTCCAAATACGCAGTATTTT.

This clonotype was seen more than once but under ten times. This sequence joins TRBV19 and TRBJ2-7; no clear D. Germline V gene data show CDR1 as LNHDA and CDR2 as SQIVND (reference sequence). This CDR3 contains 14 residues. Trimming pared 5 bases from V and 3 bases from J, leaving 14 bases between. This chain's CDR3 is CASSASRVYYEQYF. CDR3 nucleotide sequence: TGTGCCAGTAGTGCATCTAGGGTATACTACGAGCAGTACTTC. Drawing the rest from reference TRBV19 and TRBJ2-7, the complete variable domain is DGGITQSPKYLFRKEGQNVTLSCEQNLNHDAMYWYRQDPGQGLRLIYYSQIVNDFQKGDIAEGYSVSREKKESFPLTVTSAQKNPTAFYLCASSASRVYYEQYFGPGTRLTVT.

The V gene is TRBV7-9, the J gene TRBJ2-1; TRBD2 agrees at 9 bases. The germline V gene encodes CDR1 SEHNR and CDR2 FQNEAQ (reference sequence). V shed 1 base, J shed 15 bases, and the junction held 13 bases outside the gene matches. The CDR3 spans 15 residues. CDR3 protein: CASSLENSKREDPFF. The DNA for the CDR3 is TGTGCCAGCAGCTTAGAAAACTCTAAGCGGGAGGATCCGTTCTTC.

The sample holds many counts of this clonotype. V usage is TRBV29-1 and J usage is TRBJ1-1; D is perhaps TRBD1 (6 bases). V lost 4 bases to trimming and J lost 1 base, with 13 bases between them. Germline V gene data show CDR1 as SQVTM and CDR2 as ANQGSEA. CDR3 length equals 14 residues. CDR3 protein: CSVGSLGGNTEAFF. The CDR3 nucleotides are TGCAGCGTTGGTTCTCTAGGGGGGAACACTGAAGCTTTCTTT.

This clonotype occurred many times. The chain employs TRBV27 and TRBJ2-3, with TRBD2 identical over 15 bases. Germline V gene lookup returns CDR1 MNHEY and CDR2 SMNVEV (reference sequence). Losses at the gene ends were 6 bases for V and 7 bases for J; bases not matched to a gene: 11. CDR3 length: 17 amino acids. The CDR3 DNA reads TGTGCCAGCAGCCAAAAAGGGACTAGCGGGGGGATGTATACGCAGTATTTT. Protein: CASSQKGTSGGMYTQYF.

This clonotype was seen repeatedly, ten times or more. The V gene is TRBV28, the J gene TRBJ2-1; D is tentatively TRBD1 or TRBD2 (6 bases each). V was cut by 3 bases and J by 10 bases, with 16 bases left in between. This CDR3 region has 14 residues. The V gene's germline CDR1 is MDHEN and CDR2 SYDVKM. The CDR3 region is CASSLSQGGSEQFF. In nucleotides, the CDR3 is TGTGCCAGCAGTTTGAGTCAAGGGGGGAGCGAGCAGTTCTTC. The full variable domain, rest sourced from reference TRBV28 and TRBJ2-1, is DVKVTQSSRYLVKRTGEKVFLECVQDMDHENMFWYRQDPGLGLRLIYFSYDVKMKEKGDIPEGYSVSREKKERFSLILESASTNQTSMYLCASSLSQGGSEQFFGPGTRLTVL.

The V gene is TRBV18, the J gene TRBJ2-2; 7 positions agree with TRBD1. J lost 4 bases, V lost 3 bases, and 8 bases had no gene match. CDR3 length: 16 residues. Per germline, CDR1 KGHSH and CDR2 LQKENI. The CDR3 bases are TGTGCCAGCTCACCTAAGACGGGACAGACCACCGGGGAGCTGTTTTTT. Translated: CASSPKTGQTTGELFF.

The chain joins TRBV3-1 to TRBJ2-6, with TRBD1 matching over 9 bases. The J segment lost 0 bases and the V segment lost 4 bases, leaving 4 bases of the junction unmatched. There are 17 residues in the CDR3. The germline V gene encodes CDR1 LGHDT and CDR2 YNNKEL (reference sequence). Here the CDR3 reads CASSRDRGSSGANVLTF. In DNA, the CDR3 is TGTGCCAGCAGCCGCGACAGGGGGTCCTCTGGGGCCAACGTCCTGACTTTC.

In this sample, this clonotype turned up many times. J is TRBJ2-1 and V is TRBV11-2; 10 bases fit TRBD2. V lost 5 bases, J lost 5 bases, and 9 bases stayed unmatched. This CDR3 has 16 amino acids. Germline V CDR1 and CDR2: SGHAT, FQNNGV. Written as DNA, the CDR3 is TGTGCCAGCAGCCCAGTCACTAGCGGGAATAACAATGAGCAGTTCTTC. This translates into CASSPVTSGNNNEQFF.

The table lists this clonotype with many counts. This chain links TRBV5-1 with TRBJ2-3, with D unclear. This CDR3 spans 14 amino acids. Germline CDR1 SGHRS, CDR2 YFSETQ. V lost 7 bases and J lost 4, with 16 bases in between. CDR3 sequence: CASRPVNAADTQYF. The CDR3 DNA follows: TGCGCCAGCCGTCCGGTAAACGCCGCAGATACGCAGTATTTT.

This clonotype appeared many times. CDR3 nucleotides: TGTGCCAGCAGCCCGCAAGGAAACAACTATGGCTACACCTTC. It yields the protein CASSPQGNNYGYTF. This chain joins TRBV7-9 and TRBJ1-2; D not certain. CDR3 length: 14 residues. CDR1 SEHNR and CDR2 FQNEAQ come from the germline V gene (reference sequence). V lost 5 bases and J lost 2, with 12 bases in between.

Many counts were recorded for this clonotype. V gene TRBV2 combines with J gene TRBJ2-7, with 14 bases matching TRBD2. The CDR3 consists of 14 residues. The germline V gene has CDR1 SNHLY and CDR2 FYNNEI. J was trimmed by 7 bases and V by 6 bases; bases with no gene match: 5. DNA of the CDR3: TGTGCCAGCAGAGCCGGGACTAGCGGGAGTGAGCAGTACTTC. This gives the protein CASRAGTSGSEQYF.